One sample yielded the 26 T cell receptor beta chains listed below, sequenced in a study of blood T cell repertoires in COVID-19. Data came from immunoSEQ multiplex PCR; TCRdb stores just in-frame clones and leaves some out. The sample shows 60,000 to 75,000 clones, about 85% of them seen only once. The specimen sequenced was peripheral blood. These receptors all stem from a woman between 50 and 59 years old with COVID-19, enrolled during active disease.

The chain has TRBV11-2 and TRBJ2-5; 12 bases match TRBD2. The length of the CDR3 is 18 residues. Per the germline V gene, CDR1 is SGHAT and CDR2 is FQNNGV. Germline trimming cut 0 bases from V and 5 bases from J; bases unmatched to any gene: 10. CDR3 in DNA: TGTGCCAGCAGCTTAGACCCCGGGACTAGCGGGCGGGAGGAGACCCAGTACTTC. It codes for CASSLDPGTSGREETQYF.

The J gene is TRBJ1-5, the V gene TRBV6-6; D is ambiguous. Germline V CDR1 and CDR2: MNHNY, SVGAGI (reference sequence). The V end lost 10 bases, the J end lost 5 bases, and 12 bases lay between the germline ends. The CDR3 spans 12 residues. The CDR3 sequence is CATGAGDQPQHF. CDR3 bases: TGTGCCACGGGTGCCGGGGATCAGCCCCAGCATTTT.

The chain links TRBV28 to TRBJ1-5; a possible D gene is TRBD1 (6 bases). Germline V gene data show CDR1 as MDHEN and CDR2 as SYDVKM. Trimming removed 5 bases from V and 3 bases from J, with 11 bases in between. The CDR3 totals 14 residues. CDR3 coding DNA: TGTGCCAGCAGTATACCAGGGGTCAATCAGCCCCAGCATTTT. Its protein is CASSIPGVNQPQHF.

Concerning this clone itself: The same CDR3 arises from other DNA sequences in this sample as well. For the CDR3, the DNA is TGTGCCAGTAGTATCATCCCGCTAGCAGGATACCCCGGGGAGCTGTTTTTT. It yields the protein CASSIIPLAGYPGELFF. V and J are TRBV19 and TRBJ2-2, with D possibly TRBD2 on 5 matching bases. Trimming cost V 3 bases and J 6 bases, with 20 bases left between them. The length of the CDR3 is 17 residues. Per germline, CDR1 LNHDA and CDR2 SQIVND (reference sequence).

CDR3 protein: CASAPKEGSYEQYF. DNA of the CDR3: TGCGCCAGCGCCCCCAAGGAGGGCTCCTACGAGCAGTACTTC. The chain combines TRBV4-1 with TRBJ2-7; tentative D call: TRBD2 (6 bases). The ends were cut back, 8 bases at V and 0 bases at J, with 14 bases in the middle. The germline gives CDR1 MGHRA, CDR2 YSYEKL. The CDR3 is 14 residues long.

The chain has TRBV18 and TRBJ2-2; possibly TRBD1 for D (6 bases). CDR3 length: 16 amino acids. The germline CDR1 and CDR2 sequences are KGHSH and LQKENI. Trimming shortened V by 4 bases and J by 4 bases, and 16 bases separated the two germline ends. CDR3 residues: CASSLTLQGTTGELFF. The CDR3 DNA reads as TGTGCCAGCTCACTGACTTTACAGGGTACCACCGGGGAGCTGTTTTTT.

This rearrangement joins TRBV15 to TRBJ2-1, with D maybe TRBD1 (5 bases). The germline gives CDR1 LNHNV, CDR2 YYDKDF (reference sequence). Trimming removed 4 bases at V and 7 bases at J, with 8 bases between. The length of the CDR3 is 12 residues. In DNA form, the CDR3 reads TGTGCCACCAGCACAGCAGGGAATGAGCAGTTCTTC. This sequence encodes CATSTAGNEQFF. The full variable domain, completed using reference TRBV15 and TRBJ2-1, is DAMVIQNPRYQVTQFGKPVTLSCSQTLNHNVMYWYQQKSSQAPKLLFHYYDKDFNNEADTPDNFQSRRPNTSFCFLDIRSPGLGDTAMYLCATSTAGNEQFFGPGTRLTVL.

The rearrangement links TRBV29-1 to TRBJ2-3; 10 bases fit TRBD1. Germline V gives CDR1 SQVTM, CDR2 ANQGSEA. This CDR3 spans 13 amino acids. V shed 7 bases, J shed 4 bases, and the junction held 5 bases outside the gene matches. For the CDR3, the DNA is TGCAGCGCCCGGGACAGGGGCCCAGATACGCAGTATTTT. Protein sequence: CSARDRGPDTQYF.

The gene calls are TRBV6-5 and TRBJ1-2; 7 bases are shared with TRBD1. Germline V gives CDR1 MNHEY, CDR2 SVGAGI. The trim removed 5 bases at V and 11 bases at J, leaving 11 bases unmatched. This CDR3 spans 13 amino acids. The CDR3 nucleotides are TGTGCCAGCAGTCCCCGGACAGGTCTAGGATACACCTTC. Protein: CASSPRTGLGYTF.

The genes are TRBV3-1 (or the pseudogene TRBV3-2) and TRBJ2-5; perhaps TRBD2 as D (5 bases). Germline V gene data show CDR1 as LGHDT and CDR2 as YNNKEL (reference sequence). The CDR3 is 12 residues long. Trimming took 1 base from V and 7 from J, leaving 7 bases between them. The CDR3 nucleotides are TGTGCCAGCAGCCAAGGCGGAGGGACCCAGTACTTC. Amino acids: CASSQGGGTQYF.

The rearrangement joins TRBV29-1 to TRBJ2-7; TRBD1 might be the D (6 bases). Trimming took 6 bases from V and 0 from J, leaving 12 bases between them. The CDR3 is 13 residues long. CDR1 and CDR2 (germline): SQVTM, ANQGSEA. The CDR3 reads CSVGTRLSYEQYF. As DNA, the CDR3 is TGCAGCGTAGGGACACGACTCTCCTACGAGCAGTACTTC.

The chain is built from TRBV11-3 and TRBJ2-5, with 16 bases identical to TRBD2. Losses at the gene ends were 1 base for V and 5 bases for J; bases not matched to a gene: 10. Germline values: CDR1 SGHNT, CDR2 YENEEA. CDR3 length equals 19 residues. The CDR3 region is CASSLAPGLAGGPKETQYF. The CDR3 DNA reads TGTGCCAGCAGCTTAGCCCCGGGACTAGCGGGAGGGCCTAAGGAGACCCAGTACTTC.

The genes are TRBV4-1 and TRBJ2-1; no clear D. V lost 0 bases and J lost 14, with 14 bases in between. The CDR3 has 13 residues. Germline V CDR1 and CDR2: MGHRA, YSYEKL. CDR3 sequence reads: CASSQDLASVEFF. For the CDR3, the DNA is TGCGCCAGCAGCCAAGATCTCGCCTCAGTGGAGTTCTTC.

This chain links TRBV7-8 with TRBJ2-1; no clear D gene. The V end lost 5 bases, the J end lost 0 bases, and 8 bases lay between the germline ends. The germline V gene encodes CDR1 SGHVS and CDR2 FQNEAQ. The CDR3 sequence is 14 residues long. CDR3 nucleotides: TGTGCCAGCAGCCCCTTGTTCTCCTACAATGAGCAGTTCTTC. Protein product: CASSPLFSYNEQFF.

This clone has more than one count but fewer than ten. V usage is TRBV6-6 and J usage is TRBJ2-3; D may be TRBD2 (6 bases). Trimming pared 7 bases from V and 0 bases from J, leaving 8 bases between. This CDR3 has 13 residues. Germline V gene lookup returns CDR1 MNHNY and CDR2 SVGAGI (reference sequence). The CDR3: CASTAGSTDTQYF. The CDR3 DNA is TGTGCCAGCACGGCGGGGAGCACAGATACGCAGTATTTT.

The rearrangement joins TRBV7-9 to TRBJ1-1; a possible D gene is TRBD1 (5 bases). Trimming cost V 4 bases and J 11 bases, with 11 bases left between them. The CDR3 is 11 residues long. CDR1 is SEHNR and CDR2 is FQNEAQ in the germline V gene (reference sequence). CDR3: CASSSRDRAFF. CDR3 coding DNA: TGTGCCAGCAGCTCCAGGGATAGGGCTTTCTTT.

The J gene is TRBJ2-5, the V gene TRBV6-5; TRBD2 matches 8 bases. V dropped 5 bases and J dropped 5; count of bases not matched to a gene: 4. From germline, CDR1 is MNHEY and CDR2 SVGAGI. This CDR3 is 13 amino acids long. CDR3 in amino acids: CASSTGRVETQYF. Written as DNA, the CDR3 is TGTGCCAGCAGTACCGGGAGGGTCGAGACCCAGTACTTC.

This chain connects TRBV19 to TRBJ2-5, with TRBD1 as a possible D gene (5 bases). CDR3 size: 13 residues. Trimming cost V 5 bases and J 5 bases, with 12 bases left between them. CDR1 and CDR2 from the germline V gene are LNHDA and SQIVND (reference sequence). The DNA of the CDR3 is TGTGCCAGTAGTCCCACAGGATCTGAGACCCAGTACTTC. Translating gives CASSPTGSETQYF. The full variable domain, its missing parts supplied by reference TRBV19 and TRBJ2-5, is DGGITQSPKYLFRKEGQNVTLSCEQNLNHDAMYWYRQDPGQGLRLIYYSQIVNDFQKGDIAEGYSVSREKKESFPLTVTSAQKNPTAFYLCASSPTGSETQYFGPGTRLLVL.

This chain joins TRBV5-1 and TRBJ1-6; D uncertain. Germline values: CDR1 SGHRS, CDR2 YFSETQ. Trimming cost V 4 bases and J 0 bases, with 5 bases left between them. This CDR3 is built from 14 residues. CDR3 in DNA: TGCGCCAGCAGCCCGAGCTCCTATAATTCACCCCTCCACTTT. This translates into CASSPSSYNSPLHF.

V gene TRBV27 combines with J gene TRBJ2-3, with TRBD2 identical over 9 bases. CDR1 is MNHEY and CDR2 is SMNVEV in the germline V gene (reference sequence). The CDR3 has 15 amino acids. J was trimmed by 6 bases and V by 1 base; bases with no gene match: 5. CDR3 amino acids: CASSLFGSGSDTQYF. As DNA, the CDR3 is TGTGCCAGCAGTTTATTTGGTAGCGGGAGCGATACGCAGTATTTT.

The genes are TRBV2 and TRBJ2-1; no reliable D call. V lost 8 bases and J 3 bases, leaving 14 bases between the germline ends. The CDR3 is made up of 14 amino acids. Germline V lookup: CDR1 SNHLY, CDR2 FYNNEI. The CDR3 spells CASHYTLGYNEQFF. In DNA form, the CDR3 reads TGTGCCAGCCACTACACCCTAGGCTACAATGAGCAGTTCTTC.

The V gene is TRBV24-1, the J gene TRBJ2-5; 12 nucleotides line up with TRBD1. From germline, CDR1 is KGHDR and CDR2 SFDVKD. The CDR3 contains 14 residues. V trimming: 5 bases; J trimming: 6 bases; junction bases outside the gene matches: 3. The CDR3, as DNA: TGTGCCACCAGTGGGGGACAGGGGGCGAAGACCCAGTACTTC. Encoded protein: CATSGGQGAKTQYF.

The genes are TRBV4-3 and TRBJ2-3; 7 bases are shared with TRBD2. The CDR3 length is 16 residues. Germline V gives CDR1 LGHNA, CDR2 YSLEER. V shed 0 bases, J shed 3 bases, and the junction held 6 bases outside the gene matches. As DNA, the CDR3 is TGCGCCAGCAGCCAAGATCGAGGCGGGAGAACAGATACGCAGTATTTT. Translating gives CASSQDRGGRTDTQYF.

The chain employs TRBV25-1 and TRBJ2-3; TRBD1 agrees at 9 bases. Losses at the gene ends were 6 bases for V and 4 bases for J; bases not matched to a gene: 8. Germline assignment: CDR1 MGHDK and CDR2 SYGVNS. This CDR3 has 15 amino acids. Here the CDR3 DNA reads TGTGCCAGCAGCGTAGGGACAGGGCGTCCAGATACGCAGTATTTT. As protein: CASSVGTGRPDTQYF.

The chain couples TRBV5-1 to TRBJ2-1; D is ambiguous. Germline-derived CDR1 and CDR2 are SGHRS and YFSETQ. This CDR3 spans 14 amino acids. The ends were cut back, 0 bases at V and 9 bases at J, with 13 bases in the middle. CDR3 sequence (DNA): TGCGCCAGCAGCTTGGACGGAAAAGCGCGTGAGCAGTTCTTC. Its protein is CASSLDGKAREQFF.

The genes are TRBV7-9 and TRBJ2-1; D is uncertain. V lost 1 base and J 6 bases, leaving 10 bases between the germline ends. CDR3 length: 14 amino acids. Per the germline V gene, CDR1 is SEHNR and CDR2 is FQNEAQ (reference sequence). The CDR3 region has the DNA TGTGCCAGCAGCTTAGACGGAGCGACCAATGAGCAGTTCTTC. It is translated as CASSLDGATNEQFF.